The next 16 T cell receptor beta chains were all read from a single sample in a study of patients and donors after allogeneic stem cell transplantation. One entry per CDR3 protein, called by TCRdb with MiXCR from the RT-PCR reads. Of about 960,000 distinct CDR3 sequences in the sample, more than 15% were seen once. Sequenced sample: blood, either unsorted or a sorted T cell fraction (not recorded which). The source of these receptors is a human donor who was either an allogeneic HSCT recipient or a stem cell or donor lymphocyte infusion donor (not recorded which). It is not recorded whose cells these are; they may come from a transplant donor.

This clonotype was counted ten times or more. The rearrangement uses TRBV20-1 and TRBJ1-4, with D unresolved. The germline V gene has CDR1 DFQATT and CDR2 SNEGSKA (reference sequence). V lost 2 bases, J lost 8 bases, and 15 bases lay in between. The CDR3 is 14 amino acids. CDR3 loop: CSARTSTGEEKLFF. The DNA of the CDR3 is TGCAGTGCTAGAACGTCGACTGGGGAGGAAAAACTGTTTTTT.

The rearrangement links TRBV29-1 to TRBJ2-7; D may be TRBD1 or TRBD2 (5 bases each). The germline V gene has CDR1 SQVTM and CDR2 ANQGSEA. There are 13 residues in the CDR3. V lost 6 bases and J 3 bases, leaving 15 bases between the germline ends. The CDR3 spells CSVSGTGYYEQYF. CDR3 nucleotide sequence: TGCAGCGTGTCCGGGACGGGCTACTACGAGCAGTACTTC.

This clonotype has just one count. This sequence joins TRBV5-1 and TRBJ1-4; D is undetermined. Trimming stripped 4 bases from V and 5 bases from J, with 18 bases between. This CDR3 has 16 amino acids. Germline V gene data show CDR1 as SGHRS and CDR2 as YFSETQ. The CDR3 DNA reads TGCGCCAGCAGCCGGGAGGGTCCTTCCTCAAATGAAAAACTGTTTTTT. The encoded protein is CASSREGPSSNEKLFF.

The rearrangement joins TRBV6-1 to TRBJ1-1; TRBD1 agrees at 8 bases. V was pared by 6 bases and J by 7 bases, with 10 bases of the junction left unmatched. The CDR3 has 14 amino acids. Germline V gene data show CDR1 as MNHNS and CDR2 as SASEGT. The DNA for the CDR3 is TGTGCCAGCAGCCTTCAGGGGGCCCACGGTGAAGCTTTCTTT. It codes for CASSLQGAHGEAFF.

This rearrangement joins TRBV20-1 to TRBJ2-3; 13 bases align to TRBD2. CDR3 length: 13 amino acids. Looked up from germline, CDR1 is DFQATT and CDR2 is SNEGSKA (reference sequence). The CDR3 loop is CSGTSGITDTQYF. DNA of the CDR3: TGCAGCGGGACTAGCGGGATAACAGATACGCAGTATTTT.

As to this clonotype: At one end the junction does not follow the germline gene, possibly because of a read error. This chain joins TRBV13 and TRBJ2-5; possible D gene TRBD2, 7 bases. The CDR3 loop spans 15 amino acids. Germline V CDR1 and CDR2: PRHDT, FYEKMQ (reference sequence). This CDR3 is CASSLVSGGQVTQYF. For the CDR3, the DNA is TGTGCCAGCAGCTTAGTTTCGGGGGGCCAAGTGACCCAGTACTTC.

This clonotype was counted between two and nine times. This rearrangement joins TRBV5-1 to TRBJ2-7; D is unclear. V dropped 5 bases and J dropped 5 bases, with 14 bases sitting between them. The CDR3 is 13 residues long. CDR1 and CDR2 from the germline V gene are SGHRS and YFSETQ. CDR3 bases: TGCGCCAGCAGGGGGTACAATTCCCACGAGCAGTACTTC. This codes for CASRGYNSHEQYF.

This clonotype has just a few counts. This chain connects TRBV20-1 to TRBJ2-2; the match to TRBD2 covers 10 bases. This CDR3 is 17 amino acids long. CDR1 and CDR2 (germline): DFQATT, SNEGSKA (reference sequence). V was clipped by 1 base and J by 4 bases; unmatched bases: 9. DNA of the CDR3: TGCAGTGCTAGAGTTCTTAGCGGGGGGACGGGCACCGGGGAGCTGTTTTTT. Protein sequence: CSARVLSGGTGTGELFF.

This clonotype has a handful of counts. The chain has TRBV5-1 and TRBJ2-7, with TRBD1 matching 9 bases. Germline assignment: CDR1 SGHRS and CDR2 YFSETQ. After removal of 0 bases from V and 7 bases from J, the junction contained 8 bases not matched to a gene. This CDR3 is 15 amino acids long. CDR3 DNA sequence: TGCGCCAGCAGCTTGGACCCCGGGACAGGGATTGAGCAGTACTTC. Protein product: CASSLDPGTGIEQYF. Full variable domain (remainder filled in from reference TRBV5-1 and TRBJ2-7): KAGVTQTPRYLIKTRGQQVTLSCSPISGHRSVSWYQQTPGQGLQFLFEYFSETQRNKGNFPGRFSGRQFSNSRSEMNVSTLELGDSALYLCASSLDPGTGIEQYFGPGTRLTVT.

The chain combines TRBV25-1 with TRBJ2-1; 14 positions agree with TRBD2. The ends lost 9 bases at V and 8 bases at J; junction bases unmatched: 15. Germline assignment: CDR1 MGHDK and CDR2 SYGVNS. The CDR3 spans 17 residues. CDR3 sequence reads: CASRGGLGTSGSYEQFF. The CDR3 coding sequence is TGTGCCAGTCGGGGGGGCCTGGGGACTAGCGGGAGCTATGAGCAGTTCTTC. The whole variable domain, remainder taken from reference TRBV25-1 and TRBJ2-1, is EADIYQTPRYLVIGTGKKITLECSQTMGHDKMYWYQQDPGMELHLIHYSYGVNSTEKGDLSSESTVSRIRTEHFPLTLESARPSHTSQYLCASRGGLGTSGSYEQFFGPGTRLTVL.

Here the CDR3 DNA reads TGTGCCAGCTCAGCAGACAGCAACACTGAAGCTTTCTTT. Translating it yields CASSADSNTEAFF. The chain has TRBV18 and TRBJ1-1, with D possibly TRBD1 on 5 matching bases. In germline, CDR1 is KGHSH, CDR2 LQKENI. The V end lost 5 bases, the J end lost 2 bases, and 9 bases lay between the germline ends. This CDR3 has 13 residues.

The chain employs TRBV5-1 and TRBJ2-2; D call uncertain. There are 15 residues in the CDR3. Trimming removed 3 bases at V and 2 bases at J, with 11 bases between. Germline loops: CDR1 SGHRS, CDR2 YFSETQ. CDR3 sequence: CASSSTRANTGELFF. CDR3 sequence (DNA): TGCGCCAGCAGCTCGACCCGCGCCAACACCGGGGAGCTGTTTTTT.

This clonotype was counted a single time. The chain combines TRBV15 with TRBJ2-1, with 9 bases identical to TRBD1. The CDR3 spans 13 residues. Germline V gene lookup returns CDR1 LNHNV and CDR2 YYDKDF (reference sequence). V gave up 3 bases and J gave up 10 bases; unmatched junction bases: 4. Written as DNA, the CDR3 is TGTGCCACCAGCAGTGCTACAGGGGGCGAGCAGTTCTTC. Protein: CATSSATGGEQFF.

This chain links TRBV5-1 with TRBJ2-7; 8 bases match TRBD2. Germline V gene lookup returns CDR1 SGHRS and CDR2 YFSETQ. Trimming removed 4 bases from V and 2 bases from J; junction bases left unmatched: 11. The CDR3 loop spans 16 amino acids. Here the CDR3 reads CASSTRRVAGTYEQYF. The CDR3 DNA reads as TGCGCCAGCAGCACCCGTCGGGTAGCGGGGACCTACGAGCAGTACTTC. The full variable domain, in which reference TRBV5-1 and TRBJ2-7 provide the parts outside the CDR3, is KAGVTQTPRYLIKTRGQQVTLSCSPISGHRSVSWYQQTPGQGLQFLFEYFSETQRNKGNFPGRFSGRQFSNSRSEMNVSTLELGDSALYLCASSTRRVAGTYEQYFGPGTRLTVT.

This clonotype appeared a few times. V is TRBV20-1 and J is TRBJ2-7, with 7 bases lining up with TRBD1. Unmatched junction bases numbered 6, after V lost 4 bases and J lost 6 bases. Germline V gives CDR1 DFQATT, CDR2 SNEGSKA (reference sequence). The CDR3 is 12 amino acids. For the CDR3, the DNA is TGCAGTGCTATACTGGACAGGACCGAGCAGTACTTC. Amino acid sequence: CSAILDRTEQYF.

The rearrangement links TRBV12-3 or TRBV12-4 to TRBJ2-3; no clear D. V was pared by 4 bases and J by 0 bases, with 17 bases between. This CDR3 contains 17 residues. The CDR3 here is CASSSTSWPASTDTQYF. The DNA for the CDR3 is TGTGCCAGCAGTTCCACGTCATGGCCCGCTAGCACAGATACGCAGTATTTT.